This T cell receptor beta chain was identified in a study of blood T cell repertoires in COVID-19. Across the study: The study drew acute and convalescent COVID-19 samples from the United States, Italy and Spain. PBMCs, B-cell-depleted T cells, or T cells provided the cDNA or gDNA that made up the material.

CDR1 is SGHNT, CDR2 YYREEE, per germline (reference sequence). The germline V and J ends were trimmed by 2 bases and 1 base, with 6 bases remaining between them. The CDR3 extends over 13 amino acids. The authors' processing: Researchers report that nucleated cell counts were estimated from reference gene primer amplification. Assay: immunoSEQ multiplex PCR; the TCRdb copy retains only in-frame clones and omits some. V, J and clone size derive from that table, while D and trimming were established from the DNA sequence. This sample carries tens of thousands of clones, more than 60% of them seen once, and the ten largest clones take roughly 18%.

The chain combines TRBV5-4 with TRBJ1-1; D is ambiguous. Sequenced sample: peripheral blood. This TCR came from a woman in her 50s with active or convalescent COVID-19. CDR3 in amino acids: CASSFTENTEAFF. CDR3 sequence (DNA): TGTGCCAGCAGCTTTACAGAGAACACTGAAGCTTTCTTT.